This T cell receptor (beta chain) was captured in a study of breast tumors, draining lymph nodes, adjacent tissues. Whole-study results and caveats: Luminal-like breast cancer showed significantly higher tumor–nontumor repertoire similarity than basal-like. The data were judged consistent with most tumor T cells coming from lymph node and expanding in tumor.

A remark on this clonotype: Its antigen is not known.

TCRdb reanalysed the multiplex PCR reads using MiXCR and keeps one entry per CDR3 protein. This sample yields roughly 260,000 distinct CDR3 sequences, of which over 30% are seen a single time; more than 1% belongs to the top ten. Axillary draining lymph nodes of breast cancer patients supplied the node samples. Sequenced input: axillary lymph node tissue. This TCR derives from a female donor with breast cancer. Some clones in this sample may be carry-over from other donors' samples.

The CDR3 region is CSARPAGAQAGELFF. CDR3 bases: TGCAGTGCCCGCCCGGCGGGAGCGCAGGCCGGGGAGCTGTTTTTT. The chain links TRBV20-1 to TRBJ2-2; 7 bases line up with TRBD2. The V gene's germline CDR1 is DFQATT and CDR2 SNEGSKA (reference sequence). The junction had 13 bases not matched to a gene; V was cut back by 6 bases and J by 6 bases. CDR3 length: 15 residues.